This T cell receptor beta chain derives from a study of T-cell reconstitution after alpha-beta-depleted transplantation in children (dated by TCRdb to the mid-2010s). In terms of the full investigation: The study quantitatively tracked T-cell immune reconstitution after TCRalphabeta/CD19-depleted allogeneic hematopoietic cell transplantation in children using TCR repertoire profiling.

Preparation of the library involved PCR. The sequencing machine was an Illumina HiSeq 2500. TCR library preparation used molecular barcoding, with unique molecular identifiers applied to normalize quantification of the TCRbeta repertoire. TCRdb trimmed the raw reads at Q25, called clones with MiXCR and kept productive beta chains. A single entry per CDR3 protein holds the most common genes and DNA from its merged rows. Recorded for this sample are hundreds of thousands of distinct CDR3 sequences; roughly 10% of them occurred a single time. In total, the top ten clones hold just over 2% of the sample. Note on this clonotype: The specificity of this receptor is unknown. The sample holds no much larger clone one base away, and base qualities are not on file.

Overall results and qualifications from the work: In some patients, the high TCRbeta diversity seen at day 60 was put down to recipient T cells and intrathymic progenitors that had survived conditioning. About two months after transplant, the apparently early recovery of alphabetaT-cell counts reportedly depended on just several hundred clones that had expanded rapidly and came from non-depleted graft cells. Over the following months the frequencies of hyperexpanded clones went down, and after one year T-cell counts and TCRbeta diversity were mostly credited to newly produced T cells.

This specimen's treatment or condition label, per the study, means: allogeneic hematopoietic cell transplantation with graft depleted of TCRalphabeta T cells and CD19 B cells. The transplant recipients were children given TCRalphabeta/CD19-depleted allogeneic hematopoietic cell grafts. This sequence was found in a child younger than 10 with inherited bone marrow failure, due to receive a stem cell transplant. Sequences were derived from PBMCs, sampled before TCRalphabeta/CD19-depleted stem cell transplant.

The CDR3 is CASSRDQGAMGYTF. The bases read TGTGCCAGCAGCAGGGACCAGGGGGCCATGGGCTACACCTTC. The rearrangement joined TRBV12-3 or TRBV12-4 to TRBJ1-2, and TRBD1 matches 8 of the central bases. Trimming removed 6 bases from V and 8 bases from J; the gene matches leave 11 bases unexplained. Including the terminal cysteine and phenylalanine, the CDR3 comprises 14 residues. Just CDR3 DNA is preserved here, 42 bases in frame from base 1.